These T cell receptor beta chains were read from a single sample in a study of T cells after yellow fever vaccination. TCRdb fed the 5' RACE reads into MiXCR, producing one record per CDR3 protein. The table records some 250,000 distinct CDR3 sequences, approximately 3.6% of them present only once. Source: PBMCs, taken 15 days after the yellow fever booster vaccination. The receptors come from a man aged 18 to 29 who received the YFV17D yellow fever vaccine. Each CDR3 is given with its conserved first and last residue. D genes are given only for firm matches. Clone size is given for some rows only: seen once, a few or many times, or a class if the clone is expanded.

>many|TRBJ2-2|TRBV7-6|-
CASSASANTGELFF
TGTGCCAGCAGCGCTTCGGCGAACACCGGGGAGCTGTTTTTT
>many|TRBJ2-1|TRBV10-3|TRBD2
CAISKMAGGLNEQFF
TGTGCCATCAGCAAAATGGCGGGGGGGCTCAATGAGCAGTTCTTC
>many|TRBJ2-2|TRBV6-5|TRBD1
CASSRQGAGELFF
TGTGCCAGCAGCCGACAGGGGGCCGGGGAGCTGTTTTTT
>many|TRBJ2-3|TRBV4-2|-
CASSQDTGPDTQYF
TGTGCCAGCAGCCAAGATACAGGGCCAGATACGCAGTATTTT
>many|TRBJ1-1|TRBV5-5|-
CASSQDTEAFF
TGTGCCAGCAGCCAGGACACTGAAGCTTTCTTT
>many|TRBJ2-2|TRBV4-1|TRBD2
CASSQRTSRVGTGELFF
TGCGCCAGCAGCCAAAGGACTAGTCGGGTGGGGACCGGGGAGCTGTTTTTT
>-|TRBJ1-2|TRBV4-2|TRBD1
CASSQPLKQGAYGYTF
TGTGCCAGCAGCCAACCTCTTAAGCAGGGGGCCTATGGCTACACCTTC
>many|TRBJ1-3|TRBV12-3/TRBV12-4|-
CASSLRHSGNTIYF
TGTGCCAGCAGTTTAAGGCACTCTGGAAACACCATATATTTT
>many|TRBJ1-1|TRBV6-2/TRBV6-3|TRBD1
CASRGRTGATEAFF
TGTGCCAGCAGGGGCAGGACAGGGGCCACTGAAGCTTTCTTT
>many|TRBJ2-5|TRBV14|-
CASSQNRETQYF
TGTGCCAGCAGCCAAAATAGGGAGACCCAGTACTTC
>many|TRBJ2-4|TRBV6-5|-
CASREGAKNIQYF
TGTGCCAGCAGGGAGGGAGCCAAAAACATTCAGTACTTC
>many|TRBJ2-1|TRBV9|TRBD2
CASSVAGIAGSSSYNEQFF
TGTGCCAGCAGCGTAGCTGGGATAGCGGGGTCGAGCTCCTACAATGAGCAGTTCTTC
>many|TRBJ1-2|TRBV7-2|-
CASSDPPALYGYTF
TGTGCCAGCAGCGACCCGCCGGCCCTCTACGGCTACACCTTC
>many|TRBJ1-6|TRBV6-2/TRBV6-3|-
CASSTPGVNWDSPLHF
TGTGCCAGCAGTACACCAGGGGTAAACTGGGATTCACCCCTCCACTTT
>-|TRBJ1-2|TRBV4-1|-
CASSPGWTEPYGYTF
TGCGCCAGCAGCCCCGGATGGACGGAGCCTTATGGCTACACCTTC
>many|TRBJ1-2|TRBV12-3/TRBV12-4|-
CASSLARGYGYTF
TGTGCCAGCAGTTTAGCCAGGGGATATGGCTACACCTTC
>many|TRBJ2-3|TRBV2|-
CASSEGSYTQYF
TGTGCCAGCAGTGAAGGCAGTTATACGCAGTATTTT
>many|TRBJ1-1|TRBV10-3|-
CAISEQGLENTEAFF
TGTGCCATCAGTGAACAGGGTCTCGAGAACACTGAAGCTTTCTTT
>many|TRBJ1-1|TRBV5-5|TRBD1
CASSVGTGYTEAFF
TGTGCCAGCAGCGTGGGGACAGGCTACACTGAAGCTTTCTTT
>many|TRBJ1-5|TRBV20-1|-
CSAGYSNQPQHF
TGCAGTGCTGGGTATAGCAATCAGCCCCAGCATTTT
>many|TRBJ1-5|TRBV12-3/TRBV12-4|-
CASSLAPELPQHF
TGTGCCAGCAGTTTAGCGCCGGAACTGCCCCAGCATTTT
>many|TRBJ2-7|TRBV6-1|-
CASGRPGLDEQYF
TGTGCCAGCGGCAGGCCGGGGCTAGACGAGCAGTACTTC
>many|TRBJ2-1|TRBV7-2|TRBD2
CASSQMGLAGHGSYNEQFF
TGTGCCAGCAGCCAGATGGGGCTAGCGGGGCACGGCTCCTACAATGAGCAGTTCTTC
>many|TRBJ2-3|TRBV7-2|-
CASSLDRSSTDTQYF
TGTGCCAGCAGCTTAGACCGATCTAGCACAGATACGCAGTATTTT
>-|TRBJ2-6|TRBV7-9|-
CASSLAKQIPSGANVLTF
TGTGCCAGCAGCTTAGCGAAGCAGATACCCTCTGGGGCCAACGTCCTGACTTTC
>many|TRBJ1-6|TRBV7-2|-
CASSNTPGNSPLHF
TGTGCCAGCAGCAATACCCCAGGGAATTCACCCCTCCACTTT
>many|TRBJ2-7|TRBV6-6|-
CASSYYSQVAEQYF
TGTGCCAGCAGTTACTACTCGCAGGTCGCCGAGCAGTACTTC
>many|TRBJ2-7|TRBV10-3|-
CAISPGRPYEQYF
TGTGCCATCAGCCCGGGACGGCCCTACGAGCAGTACTTC
>many|TRBJ1-5|TRBV12-2|-
CASRLVSQSPSAPTKPQHF
TGTGCAAGTCGCTTAGTTAGTCAGAGCCCTAGTGCCCCAACTAAGCCCCAGCATTTT
>few|TRBJ1-2|TRBV5-1|-
CASSLEASVNLPYGYTF
TGCGCCAGCAGCTTGGAGGCATCAGTCAACCTACCCTATGGCTACACCTTC
>many|TRBJ1-1|TRBV20-1|-
CSASGGADMNTEAFF
TGCAGTGCTAGCGGGGGGGCCGATATGAACACTGAAGCTTTCTTT
>many|TRBJ1-2|TRBV10-2|-
CASSALVRATGLGGYTF
TGCGCCAGCAGCGCCCTGGTACGGGCAACGGGTCTGGGAGGCTACACCTTC
>few|TRBJ2-3|TRBV20-1|-
CSAIPGGSTATQYF
TGCAGTGCTATCCCAGGGGGGTCCACCGCGACGCAGTATTTT
>many|TRBJ2-2|TRBV3-1|TRBD2
CASSPGLAGVSNTGELFF
TGTGCCAGCAGCCCCGGACTAGCGGGGGTCTCGAACACCGGGGAGCTGTTTTTT
>many|TRBJ2-1|TRBV29-1|-
CSVGQLSYNEQFF
TGCAGCGTTGGACAGTTGTCCTACAATGAGCAGTTCTTC
>many|TRBJ2-6|TRBV5-1|-
CASKFGSGANVLTF
TGCGCCAGCAAGTTTGGTTCTGGGGCCAACGTCCTGACTTTC
>many|TRBJ2-5|TRBV18|-
CASSRIGTSAWTQYF
TGTGCCAGCTCACGGATCGGGACGTCGGCGTGGACCCAGTACTTC
>many|TRBJ2-1|TRBV7-6|TRBD2
CASSLGLAGAPNEQFF
TGTGCCAGCAGCTTAGGGCTAGCGGGGGCCCCCAATGAGCAGTTCTTC
>many|TRBJ1-3|TRBV20-1|TRBD1
CSAGQGNPGNTIYF
TGCAGTGCCGGACAGGGAAACCCTGGAAACACCATATATTTT
>many|TRBJ1-5|TRBV6-5|TRBD1
CASHQGAHSNQPQHF
TGTGCCAGTCACCAGGGGGCTCATAGCAATCAGCCCCAGCATTTT
>many|TRBJ2-1|TRBV12-1|-
CASSSTGTSGGGREQFF
TGTGCCAGCAGCTCCACCGGGACTAGCGGGGGGGGTAGGGAGCAGTTCTTC
>many|TRBJ2-3|TRBV20-1|-
CSAQAGGGTDTQYF
TGCAGTGCTCAGGCCGGGGGCGGGACAGATACGCAGTATTTT
>many|TRBJ2-5|TRBV5-6|-
CASSLPGRLRGETQYF
TGTGCCAGCAGCTTACCGGGACGCCTAAGGGGAGAGACCCAGTACTTC
>many|TRBJ1-4|TRBV7-9|TRBD1
CASSLKGQGPLNEKLFF
TGTGCCAGCAGCTTAAAAGGACAGGGGCCGTTAAATGAAAAACTGTTTTTT
>many|TRBJ2-7|TRBV18|-
CASSDSVNSYEQYF
TGTGCCAGCTCAGACTCCGTCAACTCCTACGAGCAGTACTTC
>few|TRBJ1-6|TRBV4-1|-
CASSQVRPSSYNSPLHF
TGCGCCAGCAGCCAAGTGAGGCCGAGCTCCTATAATTCACCCCTCCACTTT
>many|TRBJ1-6|TRBV9|-
CASSPRTDNSPLHF
TGTGCCAGCAGCCCCCGGACAGATAATTCACCCCTCCACTTT
>many|TRBJ1-1|TRBV3-1|-
CASSQEQGRNTEAFF
TGTGCCAGCAGCCAAGAGCAGGGGCGAAACACTGAAGCTTTCTTT
>many|TRBJ2-4|TRBV12-3/TRBV12-4|TRBD1
CASSLGGTGVNIQYF
TGTGCCAGCAGTTTAGGTGGGACAGGGGTAAACATTCAGTACTTC
>many|TRBJ2-2|TRBV9|-
CASSVTSNTGELFF
TGTGCCAGCAGCGTAACATCGAACACCGGGGAGCTGTTTTTT
>many|TRBJ2-2|TRBV7-3|-
CASSLNGYTGELFF
TGTGCCAGCAGCTTAAACGGCTACACCGGGGAGCTGTTTTTT
>many|TRBJ2-7|TRBV5-1|-
CASSLFGSSYEQYF
TGCGCCAGCAGCTTGTTCGGAAGCTCCTACGAGCAGTACTTC
>many|TRBJ1-6|TRBV3-1|-
CASSQGRPDGAYNSPLHF
TGTGCCAGCAGCCAAGGCCGACCGGATGGTGCCTATAATTCACCCCTCCACTTT
>many|TRBJ2-3|TRBV7-3|-
CASSDRGGGTDTQYF
TGTGCCAGCTCAGACCGCGGGGGCGGAACAGATACGCAGTATTTT
>many|TRBJ2-3|TRBV6-6|TRBD1
CASSFLLRTGGKDTQYF
TGTGCCAGCAGTTTCCTTCTCCGGACAGGGGGAAAGGATACGCAGTATTTT
>many|TRBJ2-3|TRBV7-2|-
CASSPPDSTDTQYF
TGTGCCAGCAGCCCCCCGGATAGCACAGATACGCAGTATTTT
>many|TRBJ1-1|TRBV5-1|-
CASKEPRVGDTEAFF
TGCGCCAGCAAGGAACCTCGCGTAGGGGACACTGAAGCTTTCTTT
>many|TRBJ2-4|TRBV11-3|TRBD1
CASSFGTGSNIQYF
TGTGCCAGCAGCTTCGGGACAGGGTCCAACATTCAGTACTTC
>many|TRBJ1-4|TRBV20-1|-
CSARKGFSEKLFF
TGCAGTGCCCGCAAGGGTTTTAGCGAAAAACTGTTTTTT